The 26 T cell receptor beta chains below were found in one sample sequenced in a study of Graves' ophthalmopathy and Graves' hyperthyroidism. Transcripts of RNA were the source for amplifying TCR beta CDR3 regions. Investigators did first-round RT-PCR with HTBI primers, then second-round multiplex PCR. TCRdb recomputed calls from the multiplex PCR reads with MiXCR, one row per CDR3 protein. The sample contains some 160,000 distinct CDR3 sequences, 35% to 50% of which appear only once. The sequencing input was peripheral blood. These receptors were obtained from a man aged 25 to 40 with Graves' ophthalmopathy.

The CDR3, as DNA: TGTGCCAGCAGCTTAGGGGGACAGGGGTCCAAGCCCCAGCATTTT. Amino acid sequence: CASSLGGQGSKPQHF. The chain couples TRBV11-2 to TRBJ1-5; TRBD1 matches 10 bases. The V and J ends lost 1 base and 8 bases, in that order; junction bases with no gene match: 5. Germline CDR1 SGHAT, CDR2 FQNNGV. The CDR3 loop spans 15 amino acids.

The V call is TRBV10-3, the J call TRBJ1-1; D gene uncertain. V gave up 3 bases and J gave up 4 bases, with 9 bases separating them. The V gene's germline CDR1 is ENHRY and CDR2 SYGVKD. The CDR3 consists of 13 residues. The CDR3 loop reads CAISDGERTEAFF. CDR3 DNA sequence: TGTGCCATCAGTGACGGGGAGCGCACTGAAGCTTTCTTT.

Ten or more counts support this clonotype. The chain uses TRBV6-5 and TRBJ1-2; D gene ambiguous. The CDR3 length is 14 residues. The germline V and J ends were trimmed by 2 bases and 2 bases, with 9 bases remaining between them. Germline loops: CDR1 MNHEY, CDR2 SVGAGI. Here the CDR3 reads CASSYGRENYGYTF. CDR3 bases: TGTGCCAGCAGTTACGGGAGAGAGAACTATGGCTACACCTTC.

The chain uses TRBV2 and TRBJ1-1; D possibly corresponds to TRBD1 (5 bases). The V gene's germline CDR1 is SNHLY and CDR2 FYNNEI. The V end was cut by 0 bases, the J end by 4 bases, with 12 bases between. The CDR3 covers 15 residues. The CDR3 is CASSEAAGRSTEAFF. CDR3 DNA sequence: TGTGCCAGCAGTGAAGCTGCAGGGCGGTCCACTGAAGCTTTCTTT. Variable domain in full (rest from reference TRBV2 and TRBJ1-1): EPEVTQTPSHQVTQMGQEVILRCVPISNHLYFYWYRQILGQKVEFLVSFYNNEISEKSEIFDDQFSVERPDGSNFTLKIRSTKLEDSAMYFCASSEAAGRSTEAFFGQGTRLTVV.

This clonotype was found many times. The chain joins TRBV30 to TRBJ2-7; D is unresolved. This CDR3 region has 13 residues. Germline V gives CDR1 GTSNPN, CDR2 SVGIG (reference sequence). V shed 1 base and J shed 6 bases, with 13 bases lying between them. The CDR3, as DNA: TGTGCCTGGAGTGGAAGGGTGATCCGCGAGCAGTACTTC. Translated: CAWSGRVIREQYF.

Ten or more counts support this clonotype. The gene calls are TRBV6-1 and TRBJ2-7; 7 bases line up with TRBD1. V shed 7 bases, J shed 3 bases, and the junction held 15 bases outside the gene matches. The CDR3 consists of 16 residues. The germline gives CDR1 MNHNS, CDR2 SASEGT. The CDR3 region has the DNA TGTGCCAGCATCAAATCCTCCGGGACAGTGGGCTACGAGCAGTACTTC. Its protein product is CASIKSSGTVGYEQYF.

Many counts were recorded for this clonotype. The V gene is TRBV12-3 or TRBV12-4, the J gene TRBJ2-7, with 10 positions matching TRBD1. The CDR3 loop spans 13 amino acids. The ends lost 7 bases at V and 6 bases at J; junction bases unmatched: 6. CDR3 sequence reads: CASTPDRGSEQYF. CDR3 sequence (DNA): TGTGCCAGCACCCCGGACAGGGGGAGCGAGCAGTACTTC.

This chain uses TRBV6-1 with TRBJ1-2, with a weak D call TRBD1 (5 bases). This CDR3 has 14 amino acids. Germline CDR1 is MNHNS and CDR2 is SASEGT. V was trimmed by 5 bases and J by 7 bases, leaving 17 bases between them. The CDR3 DNA reads as TGTGCCAGCAGTACAGGCGCTGGCGGGAGTGGCTACACCTTC. Its protein is CASSTGAGGSGYTF.

V is TRBV7-9 and J is TRBJ2-7; perhaps TRBD1 as D (7 bases). The germline gives CDR1 SEHNR, CDR2 FQNEAQ (reference sequence). The CDR3 contains 15 residues. Trimming took off 6 bases at V and 4 bases at J, with 19 bases between the two ends. CDR3 in amino acids: CASSREGGGWYEQYF. CDR3 coding DNA: TGTGCCAGCAGTCGCGAAGGAGGGGGCTGGTACGAGCAGTACTTC. Together with reference TRBV7-9 and TRBJ2-7, the CDR3 gives the full variable domain: DTGVSQNPRHKITKRGQNVTFRCDPISEHNRLYWYRQTLGQGPEFLTYFQNEAQLEKSRLLSDRFSAERPKGSFSTLEIQRTEQGDSAMYLCASSREGGGWYEQYFGPGTRLTVT.

This clonotype appeared many times. CDR3: CASSISSGGVPGAFF. The CDR3 nucleotides read TGTGCCAGCAGCATATCCTCAGGGGGTGTCCCCGGAGCTTTCTTT. The V gene is TRBV28, the J gene TRBJ1-1; 7 bases map to TRBD1. There are 15 residues in the CDR3. Germline loops: CDR1 MDHEN, CDR2 SYDVKM. V lost 6 bases to trimming and J lost 10 bases; unmatched junction nucleotides: 17.

This clonotype was seen many times. This chain connects TRBV7-8 to TRBJ2-5; tentative D call: TRBD2 (7 bases). From germline, CDR1 is SGHVS and CDR2 FQNEAQ. Between the trimmed V and J ends, which lost 7 bases and 1 base, there was a span of 19 bases. The CDR3 covers 16 residues. DNA of the CDR3: TGTGCCAGCACCCTGGGGGGGGGCTCCCGCCAAGAGACCCAGTACTTC. Translated: CASTLGGGSRQETQYF.

This clonotype occurred many times. This chain uses TRBV28 with TRBJ1-1, with D possibly being TRBD1 (5 bases). In germline, CDR1 is MDHEN, CDR2 SYDVKM. V lost 4 bases and J 2 bases, leaving 11 bases between the germline ends. The length of the CDR3 is 14 residues. The CDR3 nucleotides are TGTGCCAGCAGTTGGGACGGAGAAAACACTGAAGCTTTCTTT. Its protein product is CASSWDGENTEAFF.

There are many counts of this clonotype. The chain recombines TRBV7-8 with TRBJ2-5, with 7 nucleotides matching TRBD1. The V segment lost 6 bases and the J segment 7 bases; nucleotides outside the gene matches: 8. The CDR3 consists of 13 residues. CDR1 and CDR2 from the germline V gene are SGHVS and FQNEAQ. CDR3 residues: CASRQKGAGTQYF. The CDR3 DNA is TGTGCCAGCAGACAAAAGGGGGCAGGGACCCAGTACTTC. Full variable domain (rest looked up from reference TRBV7-8 and TRBJ2-5): GAGVSQSPRYKVAKRGQDVALRCDPISGHVSLFWYQQALGQGPEFLTYFQNEAQLDKSGLPSDRFFAERPEGSVSTLKIQRTQQEDSAVYLCASRQKGAGTQYFGPGTRLLVL.

The chain uses TRBV28 and TRBJ1-5; 7 nucleotides line up with TRBD1. The CDR3 covers 16 residues. The junction had 11 bases not matched to a gene; V was cut back by 5 bases and J by 4 bases. CDR1 and CDR2 from the germline V gene are MDHEN and SYDVKM. CDR3 sequence (DNA): TGTGCCAGCAGTCCACCCCGGGACAGCCTAAATCAGCCCCAGCATTTT. This encodes CASSPPRDSLNQPQHF. The variable domain in full, completed from reference TRBV28 and TRBJ1-5, reads DVKVTQSSRYLVKRTGEKVFLECVQDMDHENMFWYRQDPGLGLRLIYFSYDVKMKEKGDIPEGYSVSREKKERFSLILESASTNQTSMYLCASSPPRDSLNQPQHFGDGTRLSIL.

This clonotype was counted many times. The V gene is TRBV12-3 or TRBV12-4, the J gene TRBJ1-2; 7 positions match TRBD1. Unmatched junction bases numbered 2, after V lost 6 bases and J lost 7 bases. The CDR3 consists of 11 residues. CDR3 nucleotide sequence: TGTGCCAGCAGCGGACAGGCTGGCTACACCTTC. Translation gives CASSGQAGYTF.

In its sample, this clonotype was seen once. The chain links TRBV6-1 to TRBJ2-7, with TRBD2 identical over 12 bases. The junction had 11 bases not matched to a gene; V was cut back by 4 bases and J by 7 bases. This CDR3 spans 16 amino acids. Per germline, CDR1 MNHNS and CDR2 SASEGT. The CDR3 reads CASSGLTSGSSSEQYF. DNA of the CDR3: TGTGCCAGCAGTGGGTTGACTAGCGGGAGTTCTAGTGAGCAGTACTTC.

A single count supports this clonotype. V is TRBV6-1 and J is TRBJ1-5, with 9 bases that match TRBD1. The CDR3 extends over 16 amino acids. CDR1 is MNHNS, CDR2 SASEGT, per germline. V shed 6 bases, J shed 2 bases, and the junction held 8 bases outside the gene matches. This chain's CDR3 is CASSPFRDRGNQPQHF. CDR3 coding DNA: TGTGCCAGCAGCCCCTTCAGGGACAGGGGCAATCAGCCCCAGCATTTT.

This clonotype was seen repeatedly, ten times or more. The chain employs TRBV10-3 and TRBJ2-7; TRBD1 matches 9 bases. This CDR3 is 15 amino acids long. Germline CDR1 reads ENHRY; CDR2 reads SYGVKD. The junction had 7 bases not matched to a gene; V was cut back by 6 bases and J by 1 base. CDR3: CAIRAGTGISYEQYF. The DNA of the CDR3 is TGTGCCATCAGAGCCGGGACAGGGATATCCTACGAGCAGTACTTC.

This clonotype appeared many times. The J gene is TRBJ2-2, the V gene TRBV6-1; 11 bases match TRBD1. Germline V gene lookup returns CDR1 MNHNS and CDR2 SASEGT. J gave up 5 bases and V 6 bases, and 8 bases lay outside the gene matches. CDR3 length: 16 amino acids. CDR3 in amino acids: CASRPDRGQRTGELFF. CDR3 in DNA: TGTGCCAGCAGGCCGGACAGGGGGCAAAGGACCGGGGAGCTGTTTTTT.

In this sample, this clonotype turned up many times. The rearrangement joins TRBV11-2 to TRBJ2-7; 9 positions agree with TRBD1. Germline lookup yields CDR1 SGHAT and CDR2 FQNNGV. The trim removed 8 bases at V and 4 bases at J, leaving 12 bases unmatched. The CDR3 has 15 amino acids. CDR3: CASAAGTGPQYEQYF. CDR3 DNA: TGTGCCAGCGCGGCCGGGACAGGGCCGCAATACGAGCAGTACTTC. The complete variable domain, with remaining parts taken from reference TRBV11-2 and TRBJ2-7, reads EAGVAQSPRYKIIEKRQSVAFWCNPISGHATLYWYQQILGQGPKLLIQFQNNGVVDDSQLPKDRFSAERLKGVDSTLKIQPAKLEDSAVYLCASAAGTGPQYEQYFGPGTRLTVT.

This clonotype was seen once. The V call is TRBV4-1, the J call TRBJ1-6, with D perhaps matching TRBD1 (5 bases). V lost 4 bases to trimming and J lost 6 bases, with 16 bases between them. The CDR3 sequence is 16 residues long. Germline CDR1 MGHRA, CDR2 YSYEKL. The CDR3 DNA reads TGCGCCAGCAGCCTCCGGACGGGGACCGTTAATTCACCCCTCCACTTT. Encoded protein: CASSLRTGTVNSPLHF.

This clonotype was detected many times. The chain joins TRBV6-2 or TRBV6-3 to TRBJ2-5; D is perhaps TRBD1 or TRBD2 (5 bases each). Trimming shortened V by 7 bases and J by 2 bases, and 8 bases separated the two germline ends. This CDR3 has 12 residues. Germline CDR1 is MNHEY and CDR2 is SVGEGT. CDR3 amino acids: CASTGSQETQYF. As DNA, the CDR3 is TGTGCCAGCACAGGGAGTCAAGAGACCCAGTACTTC.

This clonotype was found many times. The chain links TRBV6-1 to TRBJ2-6; D gene uncertain. This CDR3 contains 16 residues. Germline V lookup: CDR1 MNHNS, CDR2 SASEGT. The V gene lost 1 base and the J gene lost 0 bases, with 7 bases spanning the gap. CDR3 DNA sequence: TGTGCCAGCAGTGAAGGACACCTCTCTGGGGCCAACGTCCTGACTTTC. This gives the protein CASSEGHLSGANVLTF.

The J gene is TRBJ2-7, the V gene TRBV12-3 or TRBV12-4, with D possibly TRBD1 on 6 matching bases. Trimming stripped 1 base from V and 2 bases from J, with 12 bases between. The CDR3 runs 15 residues. The CDR3 DNA reads as TGTGCCAGCAGTTTAGGGACAGCGATTCCCTACGAGCAGTACTTC. Translating it yields CASSLGTAIPYEQYF.

This clonotype has a count of ten or more. This chain joins TRBV4-2 and TRBJ1-1, with D uncertain. The CDR3 spans 15 residues. Germline V CDR1 and CDR2: LGHNA, YNFKEQ. V dropped 0 bases and J dropped 4 bases, with 12 bases sitting between them. This CDR3 reads CASSQETSGSTEAFF. For the CDR3, the DNA is TGTGCCAGCAGCCAAGAGACTTCCGGGTCCACTGAAGCTTTCTTT.

The table lists this clonotype with many counts. This sequence joins TRBV6-2 or TRBV6-3 and TRBJ1-1; D unclear. This CDR3 has 11 amino acids. V lost 6 bases, J lost 2 bases, and 4 bases lay in between. The germline V gene has CDR1 MNHEY and CDR2 SVGEGT. CDR3 region: CASRGNTEAFF. Written as DNA, the CDR3 is TGTGCCAGCAGGGGCAACACTGAAGCTTTCTTT.